The clone carrying this T cell receptor (beta chain) is a singleton in its sample. Its antigen is as yet unknown. These data belong to a study of cytomegalovirus exposure and HLA in healthy donors. Study-wide points: Earlier analysis found most TCR beta V segments productive about 87% or about 30% of the time. Available immune exposure information covered CMV serostatus only.

Vbeta (60) and Jbeta (13) primers were used in the PCR. The table came from immunoSEQ multiplex PCR; TCRdb's copy has only in-frame clones and leaves some out. In the table there are some 200,000 clones, roughly four fifths of which are singletons. Germline CDR1 MNHEY, CDR2 SMNVEV (reference sequence). V was clipped by 7 bases and J by 3 bases; unmatched bases: 8. CDR3 size: 15 residues. Everyone who donated was a healthy bone marrow donor. The sample taken for sequencing was PBMCs. The chain joins TRBV27 to TRBJ2-3, with TRBD2 matching over 9 bases. This TCR derives from a young woman in good health and CMV-seronegative. The DNA for the CDR3 is TGTGCCAGCAAGGGACTAGCCGAGATAACAGATACGCAGTATTTT. Its translation: CASKGLAEITDTQYF.